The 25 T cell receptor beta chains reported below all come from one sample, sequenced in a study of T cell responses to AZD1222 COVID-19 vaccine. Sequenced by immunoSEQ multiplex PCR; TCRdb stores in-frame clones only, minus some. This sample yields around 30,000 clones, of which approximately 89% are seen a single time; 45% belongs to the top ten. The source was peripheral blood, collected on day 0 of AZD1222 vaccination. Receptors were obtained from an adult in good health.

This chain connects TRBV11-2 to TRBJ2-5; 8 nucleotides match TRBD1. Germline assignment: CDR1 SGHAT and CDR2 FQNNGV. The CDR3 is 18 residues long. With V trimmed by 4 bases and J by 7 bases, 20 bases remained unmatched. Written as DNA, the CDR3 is TGTGCCAGCAGCTCCGCCAACACAGGGGGGAGTGTATTAGGGACCCAGTACTTC. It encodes CASSSANTGGSVLGTQYF.

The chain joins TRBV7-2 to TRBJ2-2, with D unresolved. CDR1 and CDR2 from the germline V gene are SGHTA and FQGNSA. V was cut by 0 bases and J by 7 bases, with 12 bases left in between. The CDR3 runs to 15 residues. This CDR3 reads CASSLALGFGGELFF. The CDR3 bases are TGTGCCAGCAGCTTAGCGCTCGGGTTTGGCGGGGAGCTGTTTTTT. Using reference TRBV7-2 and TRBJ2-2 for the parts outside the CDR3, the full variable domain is GAGVSQSPSNKVTEKGKDVELRCDPISGHTALYWYRQSLGQGLEFLIYFQGNSAPDKSGLPSDRFSAERTGGSVSTLTIQRTQQEDSAVYLCASSLALGFGGELFFGEGSRLTVL.

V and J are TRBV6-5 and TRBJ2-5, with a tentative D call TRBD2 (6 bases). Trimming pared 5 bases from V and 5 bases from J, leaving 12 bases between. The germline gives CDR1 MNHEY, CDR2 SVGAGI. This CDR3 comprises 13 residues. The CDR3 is CASSLGGRETQYF. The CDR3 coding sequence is TGTGCCAGCAGTCTCGGGGGACGGGAGACCCAGTACTTC.

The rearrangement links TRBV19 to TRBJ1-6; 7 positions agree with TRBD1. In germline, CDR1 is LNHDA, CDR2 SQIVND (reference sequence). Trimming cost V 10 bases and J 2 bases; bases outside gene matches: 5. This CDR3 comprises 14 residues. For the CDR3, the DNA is TGTGCCACTAACACAGGGGCCTATAATTCACCCCTCCACTTT. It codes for CATNTGAYNSPLHF.

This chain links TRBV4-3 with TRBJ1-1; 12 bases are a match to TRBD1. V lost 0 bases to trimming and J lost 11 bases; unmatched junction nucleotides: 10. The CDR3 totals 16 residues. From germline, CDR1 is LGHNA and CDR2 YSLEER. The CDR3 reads CASSQEPGQGAPQAFF. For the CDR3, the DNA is TGCGCCAGCAGCCAAGAGCCGGGACAGGGGGCTCCTCAGGCTTTCTTT.

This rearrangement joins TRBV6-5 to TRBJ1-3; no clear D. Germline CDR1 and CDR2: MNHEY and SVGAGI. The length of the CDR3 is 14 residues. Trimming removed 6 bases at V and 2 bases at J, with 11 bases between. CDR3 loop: CASSRTVTGNTIYF. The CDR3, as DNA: TGTGCCAGCAGCCGGACGGTCACTGGAAACACCATATATTTT.

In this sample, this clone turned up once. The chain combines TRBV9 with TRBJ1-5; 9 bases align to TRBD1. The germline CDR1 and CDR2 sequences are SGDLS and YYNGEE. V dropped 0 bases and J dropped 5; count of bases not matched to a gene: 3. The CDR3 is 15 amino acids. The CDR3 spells CASSVGGTGYQPQHF. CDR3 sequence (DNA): TGTGCCAGCAGCGTAGGGGGGACAGGGTATCAGCCCCAGCATTTT.

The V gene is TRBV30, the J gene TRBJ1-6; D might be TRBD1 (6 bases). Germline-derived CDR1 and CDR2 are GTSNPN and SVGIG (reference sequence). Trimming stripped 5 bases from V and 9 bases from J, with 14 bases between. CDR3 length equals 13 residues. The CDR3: CAWGVQGGSPLHF. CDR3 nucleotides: TGTGCCTGGGGGGTACAGGGAGGTTCACCCCTCCACTTT.

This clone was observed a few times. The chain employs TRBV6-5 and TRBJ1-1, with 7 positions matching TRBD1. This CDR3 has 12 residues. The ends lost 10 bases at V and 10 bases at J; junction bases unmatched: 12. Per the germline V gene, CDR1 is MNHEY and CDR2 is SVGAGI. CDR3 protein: CATLGQAFTAFF. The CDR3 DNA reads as TGTGCCACCCTCGGACAGGCCTTCACAGCTTTCTTT.

This CDR3 is CASSTIAGGPFNEQFF. The CDR3 DNA is TGTGCCAGCAGCACGATAGCGGGGGGGCCGTTTAATGAGCAGTTCTTC. This rearrangement joins TRBV11-2 to TRBJ2-1; 11 nucleotides agree with TRBD2. This CDR3 is 16 amino acids long. Germline lookup yields CDR1 SGHAT and CDR2 FQNNGV. J was trimmed by 7 bases and V by 5 bases; bases with no gene match: 10.

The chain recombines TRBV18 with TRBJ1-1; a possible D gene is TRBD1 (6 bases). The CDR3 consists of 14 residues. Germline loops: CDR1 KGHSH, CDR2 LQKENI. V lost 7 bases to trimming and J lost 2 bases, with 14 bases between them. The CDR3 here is CASLEGVRNTEAFF. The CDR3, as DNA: TGTGCCAGCTTGGAGGGGGTACGAAACACTGAAGCTTTCTTT. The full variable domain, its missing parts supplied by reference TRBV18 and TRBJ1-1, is NAGVMQNPRHLVRRRGQEARLRCSPMKGHSHVYWYRQLPEEGLKFMVYLQKENIIDESGMPKERFSAEFPKEGPSILRIQQVVRGDSAAYFCASLEGVRNTEAFFGQGTRLTVV.

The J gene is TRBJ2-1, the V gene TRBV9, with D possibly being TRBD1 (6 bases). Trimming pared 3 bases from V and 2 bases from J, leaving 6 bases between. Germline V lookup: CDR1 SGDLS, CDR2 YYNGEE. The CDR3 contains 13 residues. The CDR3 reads CASSGTAYNEQFF. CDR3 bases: TGTGCCAGCAGCGGGACAGCCTACAATGAGCAGTTCTTC.

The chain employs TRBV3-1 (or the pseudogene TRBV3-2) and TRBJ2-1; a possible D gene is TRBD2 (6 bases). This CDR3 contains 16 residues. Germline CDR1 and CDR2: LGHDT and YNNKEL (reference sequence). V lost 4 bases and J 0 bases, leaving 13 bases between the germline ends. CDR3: CASSPLGSYSYNEQFF. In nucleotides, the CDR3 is TGTGCCAGCAGCCCTCTCGGGAGTTACTCCTACAATGAGCAGTTCTTC.

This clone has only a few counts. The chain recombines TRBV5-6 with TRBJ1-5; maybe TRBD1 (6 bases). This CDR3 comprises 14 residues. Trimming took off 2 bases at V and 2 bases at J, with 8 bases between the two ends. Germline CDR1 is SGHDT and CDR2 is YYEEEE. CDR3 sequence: CASSFTGRNQPQHF. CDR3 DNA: TGTGCCAGCAGCTTTACAGGGCGCAATCAGCCCCAGCATTTT.

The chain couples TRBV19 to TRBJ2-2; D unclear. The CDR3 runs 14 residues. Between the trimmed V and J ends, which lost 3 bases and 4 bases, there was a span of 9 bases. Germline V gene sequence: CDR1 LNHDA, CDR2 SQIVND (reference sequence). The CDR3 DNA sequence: TGTGCCAGTAGTATGGCGAGTGGCACCGGGGAGCTGTTTTTT. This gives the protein CASSMASGTGELFF. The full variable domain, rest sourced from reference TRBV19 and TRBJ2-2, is DGGITQSPKYLFRKEGQNVTLSCEQNLNHDAMYWYRQDPGQGLRLIYYSQIVNDFQKGDIAEGYSVSREKKESFPLTVTSAQKNPTAFYLCASSMASGTGELFFGEGSRLTVL.

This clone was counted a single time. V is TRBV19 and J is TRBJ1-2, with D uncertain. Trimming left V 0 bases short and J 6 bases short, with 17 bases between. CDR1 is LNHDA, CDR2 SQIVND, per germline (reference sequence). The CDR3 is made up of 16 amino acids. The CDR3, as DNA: TGTGCCAGTAGTATAGAAGGTAGCGGGTCGGTTGATGGCTACACCTTC. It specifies CASSIEGSGSVDGYTF.

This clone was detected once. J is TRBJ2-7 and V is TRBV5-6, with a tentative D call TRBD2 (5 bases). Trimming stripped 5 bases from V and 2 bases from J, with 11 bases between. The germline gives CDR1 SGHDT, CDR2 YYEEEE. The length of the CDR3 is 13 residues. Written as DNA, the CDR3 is TGTGCCAGCAGACGGGATCGAACCTACGAGCAGTACTTC. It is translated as CASRRDRTYEQYF.

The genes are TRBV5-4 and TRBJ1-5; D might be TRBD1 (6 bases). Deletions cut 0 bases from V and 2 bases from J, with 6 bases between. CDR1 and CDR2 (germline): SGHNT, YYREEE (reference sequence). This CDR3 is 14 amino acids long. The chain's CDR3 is CASSLAGGNQPQHF. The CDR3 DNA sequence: TGTGCCAGCAGCTTGGCAGGGGGCAATCAGCCCCAGCATTTT.

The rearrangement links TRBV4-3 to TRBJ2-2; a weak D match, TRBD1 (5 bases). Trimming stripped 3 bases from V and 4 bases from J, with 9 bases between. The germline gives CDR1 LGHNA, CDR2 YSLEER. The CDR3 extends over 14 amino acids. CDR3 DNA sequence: TGCGCCAGCAGCCACCCCCAGGGCACCGGGGAGCTGTTTTTT. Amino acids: CASSHPQGTGELFF.

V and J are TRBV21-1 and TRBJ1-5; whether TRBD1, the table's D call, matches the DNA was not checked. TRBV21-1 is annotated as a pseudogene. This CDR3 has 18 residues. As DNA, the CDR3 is TGTGCCAGCACCAAAGAAGGGGGCCGACCTTATAGCAATCAGCCCCAGCATTTT. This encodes CASTKEGGRPYSNQPQHF.

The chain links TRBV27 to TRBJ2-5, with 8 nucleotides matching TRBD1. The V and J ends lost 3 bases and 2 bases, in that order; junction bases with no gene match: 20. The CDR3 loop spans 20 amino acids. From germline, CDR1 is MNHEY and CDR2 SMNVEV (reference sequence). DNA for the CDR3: TGTGCCAGCAGTTTTTGGTCCCCCCCAAATACAGGGGGGAGGCAAGAGACCCAGTACTTC. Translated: CASSFWSPPNTGGRQETQYF.

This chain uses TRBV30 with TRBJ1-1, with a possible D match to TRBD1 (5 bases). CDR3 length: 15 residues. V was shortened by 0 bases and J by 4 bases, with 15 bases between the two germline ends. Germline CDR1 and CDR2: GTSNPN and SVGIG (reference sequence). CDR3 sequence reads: CAWSVGVGEATEAFF. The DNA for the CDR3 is TGTGCCTGGAGTGTAGGGGTAGGGGAGGCCACTGAAGCTTTCTTT. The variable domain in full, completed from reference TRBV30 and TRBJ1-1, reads SQTIHQWPATLVQPVGSPLSLECTVEGTSNPNLYWYRQAAGRGLQLLFYSVGIGQISSEVPQNLSASRPQDRQFILSSKKLLLSDSGFYLCAWSVGVGEATEAFFGQGTRLTVV.

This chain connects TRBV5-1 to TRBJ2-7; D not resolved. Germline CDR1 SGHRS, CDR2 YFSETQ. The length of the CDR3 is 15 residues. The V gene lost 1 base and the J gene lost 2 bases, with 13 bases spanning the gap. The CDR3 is CASSLTALKPYEQYF. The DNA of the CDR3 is TGCGCCAGCAGCTTGACGGCCCTGAAGCCCTACGAGCAGTACTTC. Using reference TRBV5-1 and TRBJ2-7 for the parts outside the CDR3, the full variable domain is KAGVTQTPRYLIKTRGQQVTLSCSPISGHRSVSWYQQTPGQGLQFLFEYFSETQRNKGNFPGRFSGRQFSNSRSEMNVSTLELGDSALYLCASSLTALKPYEQYFGPGTRLTVT.

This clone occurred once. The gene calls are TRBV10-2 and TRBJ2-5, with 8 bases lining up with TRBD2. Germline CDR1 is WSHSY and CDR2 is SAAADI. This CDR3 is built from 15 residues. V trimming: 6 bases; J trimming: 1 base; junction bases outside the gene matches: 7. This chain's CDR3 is CASRELAAVQETQYF. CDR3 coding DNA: TGCGCCAGCAGGGAACTAGCGGCTGTCCAAGAGACCCAGTACTTC.

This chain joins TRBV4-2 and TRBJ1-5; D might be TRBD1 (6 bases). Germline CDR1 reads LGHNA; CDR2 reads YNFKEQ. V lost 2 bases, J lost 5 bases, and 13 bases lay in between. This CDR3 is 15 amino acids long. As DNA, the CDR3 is TGTGCCAGCAGCCAATCGACAGGTCTTGATCAGCCCCAGCATTTT. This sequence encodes CASSQSTGLDQPQHF.